The rows below give T cell receptor beta chains drawn from one sample of a study of immune characterization of retroperitoneal liposarcoma. TCRdb reanalysed the PCR reads using MiXCR and keeps one entry per CDR3 protein. The sample carries roughly 10,000 distinct CDR3 sequences, 25% to 35% recorded once. Sequencing used tumor tissue. These TCRs come from a male donor with retroperitoneal liposarcoma. Each CDR3 is given with its conserved first and last residue. Each record gives: CDR3 length, J gene, V gene, D gene, clone size, CDR3 protein, CDR3 DNA. A D gene is named only where the DNA matches it firmly. Expanded clones are given a class, and other clones once, few, many or no size at all.

length: 15
J: TRBJ1-4
V: TRBV6-1
D: -
size: few
CDR3: CASSRGVATNEKLFF
DNA: TGTGCCAGCAGCAGGGGAGTTGCAACTAATGAAAAACTGTTTTTT

length: 12
J: TRBJ2-1
V: TRBV27
D: -
size: -
CDR3: CASSNRGGEQFF
DNA: TGTGCCAGCAGCAACAGGGGAGGAGAGCAGTTCTTC

length: 15
J: TRBJ1-4
V: TRBV4-1
D: -
size: -
CDR3: CASSPRTPLGEKLFF
DNA: TGTGCCAGCAGCCCCAGGACCCCGCTTGGTGAAAAACTGTTTTTT

length: 12
J: TRBJ2-2
V: TRBV27
D: -
size: -
CDR3: CASSGRTGELFF
DNA: TGTGCCAGCAGTGGGAGAACCGGGGAGCTGTTTTTT

length: 17
J: TRBJ2-1
V: TRBV12-3/TRBV12-4
D: -
size: many
CDR3: CASSLGDRRRNNYEQFF
DNA: TGTGCCAGCAGTTTAGGTGACAGGCGCCGTAACAACTACGAGCAGTTCTTC

length: 15
J: TRBJ2-7
V: TRBV6-1
D: -
size: few
CDR3: CASTPTSRSSYEQYF
DNA: TGTGCCAGCACCCCCACTAGCCGGAGCTCCTACGAGCAGTACTTC

length: 15
J: TRBJ1-1
V: TRBV7-3
D: -
size: -
CDR3: CASSPDSGGPYEAFF
DNA: TGTGCCAGCAGCCCAGATTCGGGAGGGCCCTATGAAGCTTTCTTT

length: 13
J: TRBJ2-1
V: TRBV7-3
D: -
size: few
CDR3: CASSFGGNNEQFF
DNA: TGTGCCAGCAGCTTCGGGGGAAACAATGAGCAGTTCTTC

length: 17
J: TRBJ2-1
V: TRBV7-9
D: TRBD2
size: medium-sized
CDR3: CASSLGWTSDSYNEQFF
DNA: TGTGCCAGCAGCTTAGGGTGGACTAGCGATTCCTACAATGAGCAGTTCTTC

length: 12
J: TRBJ2-1
V: TRBV6-1
D: -
size: few
CDR3: CASRSSQETQFF
DNA: TGTGCCAGCAGGTCCAGTCAAGAGACCCAGTTCTTC

length: 15
J: TRBJ2-7
V: TRBV6-1
D: -
size: medium-sized
CDR3: CASSARGGGYYEQYF
DNA: TGTGCCAGCAGTGCCCGGGGAGGGGGTTACTACGAGCAGTACTTC

length: 15
J: TRBJ2-1
V: TRBV6-1
D: TRBD1
size: few
CDR3: CASSIGQGRHNEQFF
DNA: TGTGCCAGCAGTATAGGACAGGGAAGGCACAATGAGCAGTTCTTC

length: 14
J: TRBJ2-3
V: TRBV5-1
D: -
size: -
CDR3: CASSADSRTDTQYF
DNA: TGCGCCAGCAGTGCGGACAGCCGCACAGATACGCAGTATTTT

length: 14
J: TRBJ2-5
V: TRBV5-1
D: -
size: -
CDR3: CASSSSNSEETQYF
DNA: TGCGCCAGCAGCTCGAGCAACTCGGAAGAGACCCAGTACTTC

length: 16
J: TRBJ1-3
V: TRBV7-9
D: -
size: -
CDR3: CASSQQGSSSGNTIYF
DNA: TGTGCCAGCAGCCAACAGGGTTCTTCCTCTGGAAACACCATATATTTT

length: 13
J: TRBJ1-5
V: TRBV19
D: -
size: few
CDR3: CASSFRSNQPQHF
DNA: TGTGCCAGTAGTTTCCGGAGCAATCAGCCCCAGCATTTT

length: 15
J: TRBJ2-1
V: TRBV6-1
D: TRBD2
size: few
CDR3: CASSERTSGSWEQFF
DNA: TGTGCCAGCAGTGAAAGGACTAGCGGGAGCTGGGAGCAGTTCTTC

length: 17
J: TRBJ2-1
V: TRBV6-1
D: TRBD2
size: medium-sized
CDR3: CASSSLAGGPADNEQFF
DNA: TGTGCCAGCAGTTCGCTAGCGGGGGGGCCAGCCGACAATGAGCAGTTCTTC

length: 16
J: TRBJ2-1
V: TRBV7-2
D: TRBD1
size: medium-sized
CDR3: CASSRGQGGLSYEQFF
DNA: TGTGCCAGCAGCCGGGGACAGGGGGGACTCTCCTACGAGCAGTTCTTC

length: 17
J: TRBJ2-4
V: TRBV4-3
D: TRBD2
size: -
CDR3: CASSQDEGLAGSNEQYF
DNA: TGCGCCAGCAGCCAAGATGAGGGCCTAGCGGGCTCCAATGAGCAGTACTTC

length: 16
J: TRBJ2-3
V: TRBV6-1
D: TRBD2
size: -
CDR3: CASITSSGGGTDTQYF
DNA: TGTGCCAGCATCACTTCTAGCGGGGGGGGCACAGATACGCAGTATTTT

length: 13
J: TRBJ2-1
V: TRBV6-1
D: -
size: many
CDR3: CASSSTGYNEQFF
DNA: TGTGCCAGCAGCTCTACGGGGTACAATGAGCAGTTCTTC

length: 11
J: TRBJ2-7
V: TRBV19
D: -
size: few
CDR3: CASTFDREQYF
DNA: TGTGCCAGTACGTTTGATAGGGAGCAGTACTTC

length: 13
J: TRBJ2-7
V: TRBV5-8
D: -
size: -
CDR3: CASISGRLSEQYF
DNA: TGTGCCAGCATTTCTGGGAGACTGAGTGAGCAGTACTTC

length: 16
J: TRBJ2-3
V: TRBV6-1
D: TRBD2
size: -
CDR3: CASSPIAGAGTDTQYF
DNA: TGTGCCAGCAGCCCTATAGCGGGGGCGGGGACAGATACGCAGTATTTT

length: 17
J: TRBJ2-5
V: TRBV6-6
D: TRBD2
size: many
CDR3: CASSYILLAGGPKTQYF
DNA: TGTGCCAGCAGTTACATCCTTCTAGCGGGGGGGCCAAAGACCCAGTACTTC

length: 15
J: TRBJ2-1
V: TRBV6-1
D: TRBD2
size: many
CDR3: CASSSTSGASYEQFF
DNA: TGTGCCAGCAGCTCTACTAGCGGAGCCTCCTACGAGCAGTTCTTC

length: 15
J: TRBJ1-6
V: TRBV6-1
D: -
size: -
CDR3: CASSVSGTTNSPLHF
DNA: TGTGCCAGCAGTGTTTCCGGGACTACGAATTCACCCCTCCACTTT

length: 14
J: TRBJ2-1
V: TRBV5-3
D: -
size: -
CDR3: CASSLEHSSSEQFF
DNA: TGTGCCAGCAGCTTGGAGCATTCCTCCAGCGAGCAGTTCTTC

length: 15
J: TRBJ2-7
V: TRBV7-2
D: TRBD2
size: -
CDR3: CASSLTSGSAYEQYF
DNA: TGTGCCAGCAGCTTAACTAGCGGGAGTGCCTACGAGCAGTACTTC

length: 18
J: TRBJ2-3
V: TRBV11-2
D: TRBD1
size: medium-sized
CDR3: CASSGPGQGARYTDTQYF
DNA: TGTGCCAGCAGCGGTCCGGGACAGGGGGCGCGATACACAGATACGCAGTATTTT

length: 12
J: TRBJ2-1
V: TRBV6-1
D: -
size: few
CDR3: CASSEVGNEQFF
DNA: TGTGCCAGCAGTGAAGTGGGAAATGAGCAGTTCTTC

length: 16
J: TRBJ2-6
V: TRBV7-8
D: -
size: few
CDR3: CASSPPRRTGANVLTF
DNA: TGTGCCAGCAGCCCGCCTAGAAGGACTGGGGCCAACGTCCTGACTTTC

length: 13
J: TRBJ2-1
V: TRBV6-1
D: TRBD2
size: many
CDR3: CASSGGGKETQFF
DNA: TGTGCCAGCAGCGGGGGGGGGAAAGAGACCCAGTTCTTC

length: 16
J: TRBJ2-1
V: TRBV7-6
D: TRBD2
size: many
CDR3: CASSPSGGSLSYEQFF
DNA: TGTGCCAGCAGCCCAAGTGGCGGGAGTCTCTCCTACGAGCAGTTCTTC

length: 15
J: TRBJ1-2
V: TRBV7-4
D: -
size: -
CDR3: CASSLGGGQGHGYTF
DNA: TGTGCCAGCAGCTTAGGAGGAGGACAAGGACATGGCTACACCTTC

length: 13
J: TRBJ2-1
V: TRBV11-2
D: -
size: -
CDR3: CASSADIDNEQFF
DNA: TGTGCCAGCAGCGCCGACATCGACAATGAGCAGTTCTTC

length: 13
J: TRBJ2-1
V: TRBV6-1
D: -
size: many
CDR3: CASSSQLGQAGTF
DNA: TGTGCCAGCAGTTCCCAATTGGGCCAGGCTGGGACCTTC

length: 14
J: TRBJ2-4
V: TRBV10-1
D: TRBD2
size: -
CDR3: CASSYGTSRNEQYF
DNA: TGCGCCAGCAGTTATGGGACTAGCAGGAATGAGCAGTACTTC

length: 15
J: TRBJ2-5
V: TRBV6-1
D: TRBD2
size: -
CDR3: CASSRGLAVQETQYF
DNA: TGTGCCAGCAGCCGGGGACTAGCGGTCCAAGAGACCCAGTACTTC